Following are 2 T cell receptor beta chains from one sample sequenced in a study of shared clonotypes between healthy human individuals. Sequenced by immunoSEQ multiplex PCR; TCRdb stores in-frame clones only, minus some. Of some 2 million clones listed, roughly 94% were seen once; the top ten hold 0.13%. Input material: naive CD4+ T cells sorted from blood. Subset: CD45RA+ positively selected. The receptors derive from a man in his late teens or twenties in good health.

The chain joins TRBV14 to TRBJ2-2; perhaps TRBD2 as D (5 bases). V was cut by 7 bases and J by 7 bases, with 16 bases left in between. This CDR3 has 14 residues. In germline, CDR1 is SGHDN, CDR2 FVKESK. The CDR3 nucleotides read TGTGCCAGCAACACTTTAGGTGGGAGCGGGGAGCTGTTTTTT. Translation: CASNTLGGSGELFF.

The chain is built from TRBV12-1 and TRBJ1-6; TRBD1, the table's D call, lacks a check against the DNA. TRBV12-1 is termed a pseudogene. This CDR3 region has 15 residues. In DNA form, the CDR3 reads TGTGCCAGCAGCCGAGACAGGGTGTATAATTCACCCCTCCACTTT. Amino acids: CASSRDRVYNSPLHF.